Following are 25 T cell receptor beta chains from one sample sequenced in a study of radiotherapy plus CTLA-4 blockade in lung cancer (dated 2018 in TCRdb). The library was prepared using the immunoSEQ multiplex PCR assay. The source is immuneACCESS, and TCRdb retained only in-frame sequences with V and J called. Part of the clones is not carried over; for the studies checked, unresolved V genes explain less than half of this, and the remainder is unexplained. The sample has approximately 110,000 clones on record, roughly four fifths of them singletons. The top ten constitute approximately 3.5% of the sample. The sample here was peripheral blood, taken from a patient treated with radiotherapy plus ipilimumab. The receptors were sampled from a human donor with non-small cell lung cancer that progressed on radiotherapy plus ipilimumab. Some clones in this sample may be carry-over from other donors' samples.

The chain employs TRBV30 and TRBJ1-3; D ambiguous. The CDR3 length is 15 residues. The germline V gene has CDR1 GTSNPN and CDR2 SVGIG (reference sequence). The ends were cut back, 4 bases at V and 11 bases at J, with 24 bases in the middle. CDR3 region: CAWTTWGLELNSIYF. The CDR3 region has the DNA TGTGCCTGGACCACGTGGGGTCTGGAATTGAATTCCATATATTTT.

The gene calls are TRBV5-4 and TRBJ1-6, with 10 bases that match TRBD1. The CDR3 consists of 17 residues. In germline, CDR1 is SGHNT, CDR2 YYREEE (reference sequence). V lost 0 bases, J lost 9 bases, and 9 bases stayed unmatched. Here the CDR3 DNA reads TGTGCCAGCAGCTTGGGGGGGCTGACAGGGGGCACTTCACCCCTCCACTTT. As protein: CASSLGGLTGGTSPLHF.

This chain connects TRBV13 to TRBJ2-7, with TRBD2 matching over 9 bases. Germline V CDR1 and CDR2: PRHDT, FYEKMQ (reference sequence). The CDR3 spans 15 residues. Trimming took 2 bases from V and 7 from J; bases not matched to a gene: 9. The CDR3 DNA sequence: TGTGCCAGCAGCTTACTGGCGGGGGGGCCCTGGGAGCAGTACTTC. Protein sequence: CASSLLAGGPWEQYF. Full variable domain (missing parts from reference TRBV13 and TRBJ2-7): AAGVIQSPRHLIKEKRETATLKCYPIPRHDTVYWYQQGPGQDPQFLISFYEKMQSDKGSIPDRFSAQQFSDYHSELNMSSLELGDSALYFCASSLLAGGPWEQYFGPGTRLTVT.

This chain uses TRBV5-4 with TRBJ2-5; D remains unclear. Trimming took 2 bases from V and 0 from J, leaving 8 bases between them. The V gene's germline CDR1 is SGHNT and CDR2 YYREEE (reference sequence). The CDR3 is made up of 14 amino acids. The CDR3 protein is CASSLGDYQETQYF. Here the CDR3 DNA reads TGTGCCAGCAGCTTAGGCGACTACCAAGAGACCCAGTACTTC.

This chain joins TRBV5-4 and TRBJ1-4; tentative D call: TRBD1 (6 bases). This CDR3 comprises 14 residues. Germline V lookup: CDR1 SGHNT, CDR2 YYREEE (reference sequence). V was shortened by 4 bases and J by 4 bases, with 11 bases between the two germline ends. The DNA of the CDR3 is TGTGCCAGCAGCCCGGACAGATATAATGAAAAACTGTTTTTT. It translates to CASSPDRYNEKLFF. Using reference TRBV5-4 and TRBJ1-4 for the parts outside the CDR3, the full variable domain is ETGVTQSPTHLIKTRGQQVTLRCSSQSGHNTVSWYQQALGQGPQFIFQYYREEENGRGNFPPRFSGLQFPNYSSELNVNALELDDSALYLCASSPDRYNEKLFFGSGTQLSVL.

The chain is built from TRBV4-3 and TRBJ1-2; 9 bases are a match to TRBD1. This CDR3 contains 14 residues. J gave up 12 bases and V 4 bases, and 12 bases lay outside the gene matches. The germline gives CDR1 LGHNA, CDR2 YSLEER. The CDR3 nucleotides read TGCGCCAGCAGCCGGACCGGGACAGGGAACTTTCACACCTTC. Translation gives CASSRTGTGNFHTF.

V and J are TRBV5-1 and TRBJ2-3, with 9 nucleotides matching TRBD1. CDR1 is SGHRS, CDR2 YFSETQ, per germline. V gave up 4 bases and J gave up 7 bases; unmatched junction bases: 4. The CDR3 runs to 13 residues. CDR3 bases: TGCGCCAGCAGCGGGACAGGGCCAAATACGCAGTATTTT. Translated, it gives CASSGTGPNTQYF.

V is TRBV19 and J is TRBJ1-5, with 9 nucleotides matching TRBD1. V shed 4 bases, J shed 5 bases, and the junction held 6 bases outside the gene matches. Germline V CDR1 and CDR2: LNHDA, SQIVND (reference sequence). This CDR3 comprises 15 residues. The CDR3 coding sequence is TGTGCCAGTAGTAACGGACAGGGGAGAGATCAGCCCCAGCATTTT. This translates into CASSNGQGRDQPQHF.

The chain links TRBV20-1 to TRBJ2-5, with TRBD2 matching over 10 bases. The CDR3 sequence is 10 residues long. V shed 6 bases and J 13 bases; nucleotides not matched to a gene: 5. Germline V gene data show CDR1 as DFQATT and CDR2 as SNEGSKA (reference sequence). The CDR3 DNA reads TGCAGTGCCGCCGAGCGGGGGGGGTACTTC. This encodes CSAAERGGYF.

The V gene is TRBV7-8, the J gene TRBJ1-2; 7 bases match TRBD1. Per germline, CDR1 SGHVS and CDR2 FQNEAQ. This CDR3 spans 15 amino acids. V was pared by 5 bases and J by 8 bases, with 14 bases of the junction left unmatched. The CDR3 loop is CASSTTGSDVKGYTF. In DNA form, the CDR3 reads TGTGCCAGCAGCACGACAGGGTCGGATGTTAAAGGCTACACCTTC. Together with reference TRBV7-8 and TRBJ1-2, the CDR3 gives the full variable domain: GAGVSQSPRYKVAKRGQDVALRCDPISGHVSLFWYQQALGQGPEFLTYFQNEAQLDKSGLPSDRFFAERPEGSVSTLKIQRTQQEDSAVYLCASSTTGSDVKGYTFGSGTRLTVV.

This clone was counted between two and nine times. Other DNA variants within this sample encode the same CDR3. The V and J genes are TRBV6-5 and TRBJ2-1, with D possibly matching TRBD1 (6 bases). The CDR3 is 15 residues long. Germline CDR1 is MNHEY and CDR2 is SVGAGI. V was trimmed by 0 bases and J by 0 bases, leaving 6 bases between them. Here the CDR3 reads CASSYSGGSYNEQFF. CDR3 bases: TGTGCCAGCAGTTACTCAGGGGGCTCCTACAATGAGCAGTTCTTC.

The chain links TRBV9 to TRBJ1-2; maybe TRBD1 (5 bases). CDR3 length: 13 amino acids. Germline lookup yields CDR1 SGDLS and CDR2 YYNGEE. Trimming shortened V by 2 bases and J by 0 bases, and 5 bases separated the two germline ends. In DNA, the CDR3 is TGTGCCAGCAGCGTGGACACTAACTATGGCTACACCTTC. Amino acids: CASSVDTNYGYTF.

The chain links TRBV5-1 to TRBJ2-2, with D perhaps matching TRBD1 (6 bases). This CDR3 is built from 17 residues. Germline values: CDR1 SGHRS, CDR2 YFSETQ. Trimming cost V 4 bases and J 6 bases, with 22 bases left between them. In DNA form, the CDR3 reads TGCGCCAGCAGCAAAGACGACAGGACCTGGAGACCCGGGGAGCTGTTTTTT. Translation: CASSKDDRTWRPGELFF. Full variable domain (outside the CDR3, taken from reference TRBV5-1 and TRBJ2-2): KAGVTQTPRYLIKTRGQQVTLSCSPISGHRSVSWYQQTPGQGLQFLFEYFSETQRNKGNFPGRFSGRQFSNSRSEMNVSTLELGDSALYLCASSKDDRTWRPGELFFGEGSRLTVL.

The rearrangement links TRBV5-1 to TRBJ2-2; 7 bases are a match to TRBD2. Trimming cost V 1 base and J 2 bases; bases outside gene matches: 5. The V gene's germline CDR1 is SGHRS and CDR2 YFSETQ. The CDR3 consists of 16 residues. CDR3 bases: TGCGCCAGCAGCTTGACGGGACTAACCAACACCGGGGAGCTGTTTTTT. Amino acid sequence: CASSLTGLTNTGELFF.

This chain joins TRBV5-8 and TRBJ2-1; 8 nucleotides agree with TRBD2. The V gene end was trimmed by 4 bases and the J gene end by 0 bases; junction bases not matched to a gene: 3. The CDR3 is 15 amino acids. CDR1 is SGHTS and CDR2 is YDEGEE in the germline V gene. CDR3 coding DNA: TGTGCCAGCAGCAAAGCGGGGGACTCCTACAATGAGCAGTTCTTC. Translation gives CASSKAGDSYNEQFF.

This chain joins TRBV2 and TRBJ2-1; 14 nucleotides match TRBD2. The CDR3 is made up of 15 amino acids. V lost 6 bases to trimming and J lost 4 bases; unmatched junction nucleotides: 2. The V gene's germline CDR1 is SNHLY and CDR2 FYNNEI. This CDR3 is CASRGTSGGYNEQFF. Written as DNA, the CDR3 is TGTGCCAGCAGGGGGACTAGCGGGGGTTACAATGAGCAGTTCTTC.

CDR3 nucleotides: TGCGCCAGCAGCCCGGACAGGGCCTACGAGCAGTACTTC. Translated, it gives CASSPDRAYEQYF. The J gene is TRBJ2-7, the V gene TRBV5-1; 8 nucleotides line up with TRBD1. The V segment lost 4 bases and the J segment 2 bases; nucleotides outside the gene matches: 2. CDR1 is SGHRS, CDR2 YFSETQ, per germline. This CDR3 is built from 13 residues.

V usage is TRBV5-1 and J usage is TRBJ2-5, with 13 positions matching TRBD2. Germline-derived CDR1 and CDR2 are SGHRS and YFSETQ. With V trimmed by 1 base and J by 2 bases, 5 bases remained unmatched. This CDR3 spans 17 amino acids. The CDR3 sequence is CASSLRGLAGLQETQYF. CDR3 bases: TGCGCCAGCAGCTTGAGGGGACTAGCGGGACTACAAGAGACCCAGTACTTC. The whole variable domain, filled in from reference TRBV5-1 and TRBJ2-5, reads KAGVTQTPRYLIKTRGQQVTLSCSPISGHRSVSWYQQTPGQGLQFLFEYFSETQRNKGNFPGRFSGRQFSNSRSEMNVSTLELGDSALYLCASSLRGLAGLQETQYFGPGTRLLVL.

The V call is TRBV19, the J call TRBJ1-5; D perhaps matches TRBD1 (6 bases). The CDR3 has 17 amino acids. Deletions cut 3 bases from V and 4 bases from J, with 19 bases between. Germline-derived CDR1 and CDR2 are LNHDA and SQIVND (reference sequence). CDR3 nucleotides: TGTGCCAGTAGTATCGCGAACCCCCAAACAGGGAATCAGCCCCAGCATTTT. As protein: CASSIANPQTGNQPQHF.

This clone was seen just once. This chain joins TRBV20-1 and TRBJ2-1; possibly TRBD2 for D (5 bases). The CDR3 loop spans 11 amino acids. The V end was cut by 6 bases, the J end by 12 bases, with 15 bases between. CDR1 and CDR2 from the germline V gene are DFQATT and SNEGSKA (reference sequence). The CDR3: CSARGWSGQFF. The CDR3 nucleotides read TGCAGTGCCCGAGGGTGGAGTGGGCAGTTCTTC.

The rearrangement uses TRBV7-9 and TRBJ2-1; D may correspond to TRBD1 or TRBD2 (5 bases each). The ends were cut back, 1 base at V and 8 bases at J, with 9 bases in the middle. Germline-derived CDR1 and CDR2 are SEHNR and FQNEAQ (reference sequence). CDR3 length: 13 residues. The CDR3 region has the DNA TGTGCCAGCAGCTTAGGGGACGCGTATGAGCAGTTCTTC. As protein: CASSLGDAYEQFF. The full variable domain, in which reference TRBV7-9 and TRBJ2-1 provide the parts outside the CDR3, is DTGVSQNPRHKITKRGQNVTFRCDPISEHNRLYWYRQTLGQGPEFLTYFQNEAQLEKSRLLSDRFSAERPKGSFSTLEIQRTEQGDSAMYLCASSLGDAYEQFFGPGTRLTVL.

The genes are TRBV30 and TRBJ1-1, with no clear D. Germline V gives CDR1 GTSNPN, CDR2 SVGIG (reference sequence). Trimming stripped 3 bases from V and 1 base from J, with 9 bases between. The CDR3 has 13 residues. The CDR3 reads CAWREQKNTEAFF. CDR3 in DNA: TGTGCCTGGAGGGAGCAAAAGAACACTGAAGCTTTCTTT.

CDR3 nucleotide sequence: TGCGCCAGCAGTGAGTTGGGGCTGGGGGGCTACACCTTC. Translated, it gives CASSELGLGGYTF. The J gene is TRBJ1-2, the V gene TRBV10-2; perhaps TRBD1 as D (5 bases). The V end lost 1 base, the J end lost 8 bases, and 11 bases lay between the germline ends. CDR3 size: 13 residues. Germline-derived CDR1 and CDR2 are WSHSY and SAAADI.

The rearrangement uses TRBV5-5 and TRBJ1-4; D call uncertain. V shed 4 bases and J shed 8 bases, with 9 bases lying between them. CDR3 size: 12 residues. The germline V gene has CDR1 SGHKS and CDR2 YYEKEE (reference sequence). The CDR3 here is CASSPLEEKLFF. The CDR3 DNA reads TGTGCCAGCAGCCCCTTGGAGGAAAAACTGTTTTTT.

This clone was seen only once. V usage is TRBV7-9 and J usage is TRBJ1-1, with 10 bases matching TRBD1. V was clipped by 10 bases and J by 5 bases; unmatched bases: 4. Germline CDR1 is SEHNR and CDR2 is FQNEAQ (reference sequence). The CDR3 has 12 residues. In DNA, the CDR3 is TGTGCCATCGACAGGGGGCTGACTGAAGCTTTCTTT. Amino acid sequence: CAIDRGLTEAFF.